The 23 T cell receptor beta chains below come from one sample, sequenced in a study of blood T cells in healthy people across ages. PCR was performed a second time for roughly 6 to 12 cycles using a sample-barcoded 5' primer and a J-beta primer mix. In TCRdb, the 5' RACE reads were re-called with MiXCR into one record per CDR3 protein. The sample contains 700,000 or so distinct CDR3 sequences, about a fifth of which appear only once. The sequenced material came from blood. Every receptor here comes from a man aged 65 to 85 in good health.

This clonotype was recorded only once. The CDR3 loop reads CASGPFGYEQFF. The CDR3 nucleotides are TGTGCCAGCGGGCCCTTTGGGTATGAGCAGTTCTTC. The chain uses TRBV28 and TRBJ2-5; D gene uncertain. The J call may be in error: the DNA end matches TRBJ2-1 better. This CDR3 comprises 12 residues. Germline lookup yields CDR1 MDHEN and CDR2 SYDVKM.

The chain has TRBV5-5 and TRBJ1-2; possible D gene TRBD1, 6 bases. Germline-derived CDR1 and CDR2 are SGHKS and YYEKEE (reference sequence). Trimming stripped 6 bases from V and 4 bases from J, with 13 bases between. CDR3 size: 13 residues. CDR3 in DNA: TGTGCCAGCACCCGGGGGCAAGGCTATGGCTACACCTTC. Protein product: CASTRGQGYGYTF.

The chain has TRBV12-3 or TRBV12-4 and TRBJ2-4, with a possible D match to TRBD2 (6 bases). This CDR3 region has 16 residues. The V gene lost 3 bases and the J gene lost 8 bases, with 20 bases spanning the gap. CDR3 loop: CASSLGGGLLRDIQYF. CDR3 DNA: TGTGCCAGCAGTTTGGGGGGTGGGTTGTTACGAGACATTCAGTACTTC.

This chain joins TRBV6-2 or TRBV6-3 and TRBJ2-7; D remains unclear. The V gene lost 1 base and the J gene lost 0 bases, with 1 base spanning the gap. The length of the CDR3 is 12 residues. Per the germline V gene, CDR1 is MNHEY and CDR2 is SVGEGT. The chain's CDR3 is CASSYFSYEQYF. Written as DNA, the CDR3 is TGTGCCAGCAGTTACTTCTCCTACGAGCAGTACTTC.

This clonotype has only a few counts. Mismatch with germline at one junction end may stem from a read error. The chain combines TRBV4-1 with TRBJ2-1; 10 nucleotides agree with TRBD2. This CDR3 spans 15 amino acids. Looked up from germline, CDR1 is MGHRA and CDR2 is YSYEKL. The CDR3 spells CVSSQDFTSGTTQFF. The CDR3 bases are TGCGTCAGCAGCCAAGATTTTACTAGCGGGACAACGCAGTTCTTC.

The chain is built from TRBV29-1 and TRBJ2-1, with TRBD2 identical over 9 bases. This CDR3 spans 14 amino acids. Per germline, CDR1 SQVTM and CDR2 ANQGSEA. V shed 5 bases, J shed 4 bases, and the junction held 6 bases outside the gene matches. The CDR3 here is CSVSGTSPYNEQFF. DNA for the CDR3: TGCAGCGTTTCCGGGACTAGCCCTTACAATGAGCAGTTCTTC.

CDR3 coding DNA: TGTGCCAGCTGGGGAAATGTGGGAGAAGCGGGGGTTTCGATTGCCAAAAACATTCAGTACTTC. Its protein is CASWGNVGEAGVSIAKNIQYF. J is TRBJ2-4 and V is TRBV12-3 or TRBV12-4; 8 bases are a match to TRBD2. V lost 8 bases, J lost 1 base, and 25 bases stayed unmatched. The CDR3 totals 21 residues.

A note on this clonotype: A much larger clone lies a single base off, so this may be a read error. This chain joins TRBV5-1 and TRBJ2-2; no clear D gene. Between the trimmed V and J ends, which lost 0 bases and 0 bases, there was a span of 6 bases. Per the germline V gene, CDR1 is SGHRS and CDR2 is YFSETQ. The CDR3 has 15 amino acids. The CDR3 region is CASSLDSPNTGELFF. CDR3 in DNA: TGCGCCAGCAGCTTGGACAGCCCGAACACCGGGGAGCTGTTTTTT.

The chain uses TRBV4-2 and TRBJ2-5; 12 bases are shared with TRBD2. J lost 4 bases, V lost 1 base, and 7 bases had no gene match. Germline CDR1 reads LGHNA; CDR2 reads YNFKEQ. The CDR3 runs 17 residues. As DNA, the CDR3 is TGTGCCAGCAGCCAAGGACTAGCGGGGGAAACCCCAGAGACCCAGTACTTC. It encodes CASSQGLAGETPETQYF.

The chain joins TRBV12-3 or TRBV12-4 to TRBJ1-1; D not resolved. Trimming cost V 5 bases and J 1 base, with 11 bases left between them. The CDR3 totals 14 residues. DNA for the CDR3: TGTGCCAGCAGTCGACGGAATCGGAACACTGAAGCTTTCTTT. Amino acid sequence: CASSRRNRNTEAFF.

The V and J genes are TRBV7-8 and TRBJ1-3; weak D call: TRBD1 (5 bases). The CDR3 is 17 residues long. Trimming left V 2 bases short and J 0 bases short, with 14 bases between. The germline gives CDR1 SGHVS, CDR2 FQNEAQ. CDR3: CASSLRSQGLSGNTIYF. The CDR3 DNA follows: TGTGCCAGCAGCTTACGATCTCAGGGACTCTCTGGAAACACCATATATTTT.

This clonotype has only a few counts. This chain uses TRBV28 with TRBJ2-1; D gene unclear. The last part of the DNA fits TRBJ2-7 better; the J call may be wrong. The CDR3 totals 14 residues. Germline V gene lookup returns CDR1 MDHEN and CDR2 SYDVKM. The CDR3 loop reads CASSSLHGAYEQYF. CDR3 DNA: TGTGCCAGCAGCTCCCTTCATGGGGCCTACGAGCAGTACTTC.

Comment on this clonotype: A single base separates this from a much larger clone, so it may be a read error. The chain uses TRBV29-1 and TRBJ1-2, with unresolved D. V gave up 1 base and J gave up 0 bases, with 3 bases separating them. This CDR3 contains 12 residues. CDR1 and CDR2 from the germline V gene are SQVTM and ANQGSEA. The CDR3 loop reads CSVEGTNYGYTF. The CDR3 nucleotides are TGCAGCGTTGAAGGAACTAACTATGGCTACACCTTC.

This clonotype occurred a few times. V usage is TRBV12-3 or TRBV12-4 and J usage is TRBJ1-2, with D maybe TRBD1 (6 bases). Trimming shortened V by 6 bases and J by 7 bases, and 18 bases separated the two germline ends. The CDR3 sequence is 14 residues long. The CDR3 nucleotides read TGTGCCAGCAGACCGTCAGGGGCTCACCTTGGCTACACCTTC. Translated, it gives CASRPSGAHLGYTF.

This chain connects TRBV28 to TRBJ1-5, with 7 positions matching TRBD1. CDR1 and CDR2 (germline): MDHEN, SYDVKM. This CDR3 is 18 amino acids long. V shed 5 bases, J shed 7 bases, and the junction held 20 bases outside the gene matches. Here the CDR3 reads CASSRTGVLRGIVQPQHF. The CDR3 DNA follows: TGTGCCAGCAGTAGGACAGGAGTCCTAAGAGGTATTGTACAGCCCCAGCATTTT. The whole variable domain, filled in from reference TRBV28 and TRBJ1-5, reads DVKVTQSSRYLVKRTGEKVFLECVQDMDHENMFWYRQDPGLGLRLIYFSYDVKMKEKGDIPEGYSVSREKKERFSLILESASTNQTSMYLCASSRTGVLRGIVQPQHFGDGTRLSIL.

A note on this clonotype: The junction departs from the called germline gene at one end, perhaps through a read error. The chain employs TRBV6-5 and TRBJ1-2; 8 bases agree with TRBD1. Germline CDR1 MNHEY, CDR2 SVGAGI. The CDR3 is made up of 13 amino acids. DNA of the CDR3: TGTGCCAGCACCAGGGACAGGATGAGCGGCTGCACCTTC. Translation gives CASTRDRMSGCTF.

The gene calls are TRBV6-5 and TRBJ1-3; D is undetermined. The germline V and J ends were trimmed by 4 bases and 3 bases, with 16 bases remaining between them. The CDR3 is made up of 16 amino acids. Per germline, CDR1 MNHEY and CDR2 SVGAGI. The CDR3 loop is CASSSHFEGDGNTIYF. The DNA for the CDR3 is TGTGCCAGCAGTTCCCATTTCGAGGGTGATGGAAACACCATATATTTT.

In this sample, this clonotype turned up a few times. The CDR3 spells CASSSNLRRGNSPLHF. In DNA form, the CDR3 reads TGTGCCAGCAGTTCTAACCTCAGGCGGGGTAATTCACCCCTCCACTTT. The rearrangement joins TRBV6-5 to TRBJ1-6; D uncertain. From germline, CDR1 is MNHEY and CDR2 SVGAGI. Trimming took 4 bases from V and 6 from J, leaving 16 bases between them. This CDR3 contains 16 residues.

The chain links TRBV18 to TRBJ1-1; D not certain. This CDR3 has 13 residues. Trimming left V 6 bases short and J 6 bases short, with 14 bases between. The germline V gene encodes CDR1 KGHSH and CDR2 LQKENI. CDR3 amino acids: CASSLETHAEAFF. The DNA of the CDR3 is TGTGCCAGCTCTCTCGAGACGCACGCTGAAGCTTTCTTT.

This clonotype was seen only a few times. This sequence joins TRBV5-1 and TRBJ2-5; the D gene is possibly TRBD1 (6 bases). Matching the DNA end better, TRBJ2-7 makes the J call doubtful. The CDR3 consists of 14 residues. Germline assignment: CDR1 SGHRS and CDR2 YFSETQ. This chain's CDR3 is CASSRTDSLYEQYF. CDR3 DNA sequence: TGCGCCAGCAGCCGGACAGATTCTCTCTACGAGCAGTACTTC.

This clonotype appeared a few times. The chain employs TRBV24-1 and TRBJ2-5, with D possibly matching TRBD2 (6 bases). The CDR3 is 17 residues long. Germline V lookup: CDR1 KGHDR, CDR2 SFDVKD. Trimming shortened V by 1 base and J by 4 bases, and 18 bases separated the two germline ends. The CDR3 spells CATSDFLGGQGGETQYF. CDR3 DNA sequence: TGTGCCACCAGTGATTTTCTTGGTGGGCAGGGAGGAGAGACCCAGTACTTC.

Of note for this clonotype: This is likely a read error, given that the CDR3 carries no conserved phenylalanine or tryptophan at its end. The V and J genes are TRBV6-5 and TRBJ1-1; D uncertain. V lost 7 bases to trimming and J lost 3 bases, with 9 bases between them. The germline gives CDR1 MNHEY, CDR2 SVGAGI. The CDR3 is 12 residues long. The CDR3 loop reads CASNSLYTEAFL. In DNA form, the CDR3 reads TGTGCCAGCAACTCCCTTTACACTGAAGCTTTCCTT.

About this clonotype itself: Germline and junction disagree at one end, which may indicate a read error. The V call is TRBV7-3, the J call TRBJ2-5, with TRBD2 matching over 9 bases. CDR1 and CDR2 from the germline V gene are SGHTA and FQGTGA. There are 15 residues in the CDR3. This chain's CDR3 is CASSYTAGGMNEQLF. In DNA form, the CDR3 reads TGTGCCAGCAGTTATACAGCGGGAGGTATGAATGAGCAGTTATTC.